This T cell receptor (beta chain) is from a study of T-cell reconstitution after alpha-beta-depleted transplantation in children. V was clipped by 3 bases and J by 1 base; unmatched bases: 7. The CDR3 totals 17 residues. Per germline, CDR1 SGHTA and CDR2 FQGNSA. Preparation of the TCRbeta library involved a method that used unique molecular identifiers. MiXCR, applied by TCRdb to the PCR reads, yields one record per CDR3 protein. The sample holds some 490,000 distinct CDR3 sequences; around 13% are singletons and the top ten take under 7%. The sample in question was PBMCs from the stem cell graft donor, obtained from the stem cell graft. The TCR sequence derives from a human donor who donated a stem cell graft to a child with combined immunodeficiency. This chain joins TRBV7-2 and TRBJ2-1; TRBD2 aligns across 9 bases. Here the CDR3 reads CASSFPSGGHSYNEQFF. CDR3 DNA sequence: TGTGCCAGCAGCTTCCCAAGCGGGGGGCATTCCTACAATGAGCAGTTCTTC.